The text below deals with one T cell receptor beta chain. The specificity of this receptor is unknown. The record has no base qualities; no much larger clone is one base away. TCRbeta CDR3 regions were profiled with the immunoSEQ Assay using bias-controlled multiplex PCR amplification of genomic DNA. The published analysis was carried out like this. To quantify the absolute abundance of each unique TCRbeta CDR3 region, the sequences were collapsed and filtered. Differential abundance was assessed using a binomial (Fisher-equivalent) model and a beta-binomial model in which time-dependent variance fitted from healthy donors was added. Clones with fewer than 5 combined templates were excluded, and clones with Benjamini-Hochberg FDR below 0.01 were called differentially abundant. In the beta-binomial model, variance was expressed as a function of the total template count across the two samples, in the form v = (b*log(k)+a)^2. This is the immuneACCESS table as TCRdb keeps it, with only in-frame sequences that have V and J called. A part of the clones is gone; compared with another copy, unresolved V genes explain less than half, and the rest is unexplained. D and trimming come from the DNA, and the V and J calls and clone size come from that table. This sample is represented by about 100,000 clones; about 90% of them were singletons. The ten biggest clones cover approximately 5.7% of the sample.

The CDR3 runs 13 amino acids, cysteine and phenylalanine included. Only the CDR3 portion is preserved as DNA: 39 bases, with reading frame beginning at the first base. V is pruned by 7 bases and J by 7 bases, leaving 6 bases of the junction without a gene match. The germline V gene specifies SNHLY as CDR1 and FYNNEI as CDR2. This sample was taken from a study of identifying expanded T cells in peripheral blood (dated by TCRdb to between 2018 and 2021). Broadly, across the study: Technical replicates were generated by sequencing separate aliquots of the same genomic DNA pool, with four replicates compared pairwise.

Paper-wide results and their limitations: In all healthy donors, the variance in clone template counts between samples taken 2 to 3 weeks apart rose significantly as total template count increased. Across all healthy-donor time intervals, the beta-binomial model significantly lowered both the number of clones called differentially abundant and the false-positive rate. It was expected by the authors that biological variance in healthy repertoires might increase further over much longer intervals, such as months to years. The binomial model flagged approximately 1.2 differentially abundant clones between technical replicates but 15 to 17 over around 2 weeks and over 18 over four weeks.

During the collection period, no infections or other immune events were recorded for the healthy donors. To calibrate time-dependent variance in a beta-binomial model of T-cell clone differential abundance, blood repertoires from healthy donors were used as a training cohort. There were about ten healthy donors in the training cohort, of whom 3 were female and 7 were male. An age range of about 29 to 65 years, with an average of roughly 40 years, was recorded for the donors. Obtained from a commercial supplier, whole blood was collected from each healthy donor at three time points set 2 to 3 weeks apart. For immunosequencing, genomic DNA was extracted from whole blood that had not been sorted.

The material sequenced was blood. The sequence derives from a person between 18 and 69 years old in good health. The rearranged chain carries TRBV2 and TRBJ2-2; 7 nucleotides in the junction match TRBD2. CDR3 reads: CASKRGSGGELFF. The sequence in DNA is TGTGCCAGCAAGCGGGGATCGGGCGGGGAGCTGTTTTTT. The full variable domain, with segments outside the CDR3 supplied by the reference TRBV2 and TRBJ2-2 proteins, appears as EPEVTQTPSHQVTQMGQEVILRCVPISNHLYFYWYRQILGQKVEFLVSFYNNEISEKSEIFDDQFSVERPDGSNFTLKIRSTKLEDSAMYFCASKRGSGGELFFGEGSRLTVL.